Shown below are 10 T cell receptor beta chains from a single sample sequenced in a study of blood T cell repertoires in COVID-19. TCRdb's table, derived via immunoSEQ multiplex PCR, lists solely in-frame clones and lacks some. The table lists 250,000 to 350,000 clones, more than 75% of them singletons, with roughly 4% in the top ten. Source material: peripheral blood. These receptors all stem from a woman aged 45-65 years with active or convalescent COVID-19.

This CDR3 is CASTQPPGQGKFSGANVLTF. Written as DNA, the CDR3 is TGTGCCAGTACCCAACCACCGGGACAGGGGAAATTCTCTGGGGCCAACGTCCTGACTTTC. The chain employs TRBV19 and TRBJ2-6, with 10 bases matching TRBD1. Germline CDR1 LNHDA, CDR2 SQIVND (reference sequence). The CDR3 covers 20 residues. Germline trimming cut 7 bases from V and 0 bases from J; bases unmatched to any gene: 15. The entire variable domain, with the rest obtained from reference TRBV19 and TRBJ2-6, is as follows: DGGITQSPKYLFRKEGQNVTLSCEQNLNHDAMYWYRQDPGQGLRLIYYSQIVNDFQKGDIAEGYSVSREKKESFPLTVTSAQKNPTAFYLCASTQPPGQGKFSGANVLTFGAGSRLTVL.

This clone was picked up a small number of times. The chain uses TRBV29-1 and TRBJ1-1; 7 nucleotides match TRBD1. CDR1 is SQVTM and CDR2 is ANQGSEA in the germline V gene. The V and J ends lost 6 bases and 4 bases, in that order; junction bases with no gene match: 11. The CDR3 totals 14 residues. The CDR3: CSVTPDRVGTEAFF. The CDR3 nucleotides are TGCAGCGTGACCCCAGACAGGGTGGGCACTGAAGCTTTCTTT.

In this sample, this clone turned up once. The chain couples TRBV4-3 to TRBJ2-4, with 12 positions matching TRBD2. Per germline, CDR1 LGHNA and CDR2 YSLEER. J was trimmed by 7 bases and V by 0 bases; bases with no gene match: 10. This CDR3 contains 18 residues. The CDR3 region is CASSQEPSASGGANIQYF. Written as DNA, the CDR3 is TGCGCCAGCAGCCAAGAACCCTCGGCTAGCGGGGGGGCCAACATTCAGTACTTC.

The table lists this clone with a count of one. The CDR3 loop is CAISEREGADTQYF. The CDR3 nucleotides read TGTGCCATCAGTGAGAGGGAGGGTGCAGATACGCAGTATTTT. The J gene is TRBJ2-3, the V gene TRBV10-3, with 7 bases that match TRBD2. CDR3 length: 14 residues. V dropped 2 bases and J dropped 4; count of bases not matched to a gene: 3. From germline, CDR1 is ENHRY and CDR2 SYGVKD.

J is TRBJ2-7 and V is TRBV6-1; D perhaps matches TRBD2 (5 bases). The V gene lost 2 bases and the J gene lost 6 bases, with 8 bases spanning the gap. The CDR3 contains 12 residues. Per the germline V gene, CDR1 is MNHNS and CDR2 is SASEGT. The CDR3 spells CASSESSGEQYF. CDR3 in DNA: TGTGCCAGCAGTGAAAGCAGCGGCGAGCAGTACTTC.

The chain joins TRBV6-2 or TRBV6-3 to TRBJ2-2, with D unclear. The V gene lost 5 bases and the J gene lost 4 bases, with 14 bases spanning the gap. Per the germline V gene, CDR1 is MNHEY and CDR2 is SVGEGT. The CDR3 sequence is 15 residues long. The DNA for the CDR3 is TGTGCCAGCAGTGTGGTCGTGTTCAGCACCGGGGAGCTGTTTTTT. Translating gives CASSVVVFSTGELFF.

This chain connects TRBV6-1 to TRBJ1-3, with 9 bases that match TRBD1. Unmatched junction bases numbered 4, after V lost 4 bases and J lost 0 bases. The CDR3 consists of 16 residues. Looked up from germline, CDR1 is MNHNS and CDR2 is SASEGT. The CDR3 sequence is CASSGTGVSSGNTIYF. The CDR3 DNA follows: TGTGCCAGCAGTGGGACAGGGGTGAGCTCTGGAAACACCATATATTTT.

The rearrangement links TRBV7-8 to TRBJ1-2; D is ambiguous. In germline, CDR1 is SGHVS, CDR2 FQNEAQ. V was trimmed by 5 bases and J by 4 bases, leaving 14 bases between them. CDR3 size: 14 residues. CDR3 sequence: CASSPPEGLYGYTF. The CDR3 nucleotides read TGTGCCAGCAGCCCCCCCGAAGGACTCTATGGCTACACCTTC.

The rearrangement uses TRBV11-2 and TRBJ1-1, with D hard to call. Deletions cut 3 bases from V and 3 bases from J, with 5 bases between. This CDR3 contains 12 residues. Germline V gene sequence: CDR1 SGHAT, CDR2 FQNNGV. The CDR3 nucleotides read TGTGCCAGCAGCTTTTCGTACACTGAAGCTTTCTTT. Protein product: CASSFSYTEAFF.

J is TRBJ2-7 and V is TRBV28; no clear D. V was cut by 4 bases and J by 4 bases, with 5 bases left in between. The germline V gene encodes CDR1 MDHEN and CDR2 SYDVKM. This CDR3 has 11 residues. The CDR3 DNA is TGTGCCAGCAGTTGGGCTTACGAGCAGTACTTC. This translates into CASSWAYEQYF.